This passage covers 2 T cell receptor beta chains from one sample sequenced in a study of cytotoxic CD8 clonotypes in ibrutinib-treated CLL. Profiled with immunoSEQ multiplex PCR; TCRdb holds only in-frame clones, not every one. The data show approximately 200,000 clones, 55% to 85% seen once. Specimen: PBMCs, collected after 24 months of ibrutinib treatment. Receptor source: a human donor with chronic lymphocytic leukemia.

V is TRBV28 and J is TRBJ2-3; D gene uncertain. This CDR3 has 14 residues. Between the trimmed V and J ends, which lost 7 bases and 4 bases, there was a span of 15 bases. Germline CDR1 reads MDHEN; CDR2 reads SYDVKM. CDR3 loop: CASNPPPGADTQYF. For the CDR3, the DNA is TGTGCCAGCAACCCTCCCCCTGGGGCAGATACGCAGTATTTT.

CDR3 amino acids: CASSFLGRSTDTQYF. The CDR3 DNA reads as TGTGCCAGCAGCTTTTTGGGGCGTAGCACAGATACGCAGTATTTT. The chain joins TRBV7-2 to TRBJ2-3; D is perhaps TRBD1 (5 bases). The germline V and J ends were trimmed by 3 bases and 0 bases, with 10 bases remaining between them. The germline gives CDR1 SGHTA, CDR2 FQGNSA. The CDR3 runs to 15 residues. The whole variable domain, filled in from reference TRBV7-2 and TRBJ2-3, reads GAGVSQSPSNKVTEKGKDVELRCDPISGHTALYWYRQSLGQGLEFLIYFQGNSAPDKSGLPSDRFSAERTGGSVSTLTIQRTQQEDSAVYLCASSFLGRSTDTQYFGPGTRLTVL.